This T cell receptor (beta chain) came from a study of T cell changes during pregnancy in multiple sclerosis. The protocol was immunoSEQ multiplex PCR, while the TCRdb copy is restricted to in-frame clones and leaves out a portion. The sample comprises about 110,000 clones, approximately 90% of which are singletons, and roughly 1.4% rests with the top ten. Germline assignment: CDR1 SGHRS and CDR2 YFSETQ. Germline trimming cut 7 bases from V and 1 base from J; bases unmatched to any gene: 5. CDR3 length equals 13 residues. This TCR came from a female donor with multiple sclerosis, enrolled in a pregnancy study. Sequenced here: peripheral blood, sampled in the third trimester of pregnancy. The chain carries TRBV5-1 and TRBJ2-7; 7 bases map to TRBD1. CDR3 coding DNA: TGCGCCAGCTCCGGGACAGCTTCCTACGAGCAGTACTTC. Protein: CASSGTASYEQYF.